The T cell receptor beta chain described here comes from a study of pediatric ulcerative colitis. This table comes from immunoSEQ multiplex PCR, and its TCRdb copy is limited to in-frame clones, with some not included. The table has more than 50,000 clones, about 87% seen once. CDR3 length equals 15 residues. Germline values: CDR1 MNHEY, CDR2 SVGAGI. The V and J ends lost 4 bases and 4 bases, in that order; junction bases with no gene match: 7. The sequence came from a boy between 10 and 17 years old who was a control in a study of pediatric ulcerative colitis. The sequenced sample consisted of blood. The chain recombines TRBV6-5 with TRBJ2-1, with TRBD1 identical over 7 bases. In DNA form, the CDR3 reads TGTGCCAGCAGTTTCCGGGACAGCCTTTACAATGAGCAGTTCTTC. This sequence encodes CASSFRDSLYNEQFF.